This T cell receptor beta chain was captured by sequencing in a study of beta chain features in type 1 diabetes. Notes on the study in general: Shortening of TCRB CDR3s, moderate but significant, appeared in all four CD4+ subsets of Type 1 diabetes patients.

Trimming removed 4 bases at V and 3 bases at J, with 7 bases between. Germline V gene sequence: CDR1 LNHDA, CDR2 SQIVND (reference sequence). The CDR3 consists of 13 residues. This clone was picked up a small number of times. The antigen remains unidentified. The whole isolated RNA underwent reverse transcription, so sequencing captured expressed TCRB transcripts. Each sample of naive, central memory or regulatory T cells had, on average, approximately 3.5 million reads. Assay: immunoSEQ multiplex PCR; the TCRdb copy retains only in-frame clones and omits some. In the table there are roughly 140,000 clones, around 10% of which are singletons.

The chain joins TRBV19 to TRBJ2-1, with D perhaps TRBD2 (6 bases). The origin of this receptor is a man aged 18 to 29 in good health. Sequencing was performed on central memory CD4+ T cells from blood. Written as DNA, the CDR3 is TGTGCCAGTAGTAGGAGGGACTACAATGAGCAGTTCTTC. Translating it yields CASSRRDYNEQFF.